This TCR beta chain emerged from a study of blood T cell repertoires in COVID-19. In the study overall: From the United States, Italy and Spain came samples of acute and convalescent COVID-19.

Per the study methods: Amplification from reference gene primers served as the basis for estimated nucleated cell counts. Only in-frame clones appear in the TCRdb table, and some are missing; sequencing was by immunoSEQ multiplex PCR. V and J calls and clone size follow that table, whereas D and trimming were derived from the DNA. The table lists some 310,000 clones, 85% to 90% of them singletons. Germline loops: CDR1 SGHVS, CDR2 FNYEAQ. This CDR3 has 15 amino acids. The junction had 8 bases not matched to a gene; V was cut back by 6 bases and J by 7 bases. One Seattle source followed patients from active infection through their disease course.

The specimen sequenced was peripheral blood. This sequence originates from a woman aged 25-40 years with COVID-19, enrolled during active disease. This chain links TRBV7-6 with TRBJ2-2, with TRBD2 matching over 10 bases. CDR3 loop: CASRPLAGEGGELFF. The CDR3 DNA is TGTGCCAGCAGACCCCTAGCGGGAGAAGGCGGGGAGCTGTTTTTT.